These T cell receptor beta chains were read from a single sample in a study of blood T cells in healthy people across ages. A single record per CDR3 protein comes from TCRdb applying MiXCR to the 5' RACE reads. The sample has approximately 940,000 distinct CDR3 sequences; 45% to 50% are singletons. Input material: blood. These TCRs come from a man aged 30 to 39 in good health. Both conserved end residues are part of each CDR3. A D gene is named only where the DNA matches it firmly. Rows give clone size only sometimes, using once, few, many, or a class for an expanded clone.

TGCAGTGCTAGAGATAGCGGGAGGGCCCTCTACGAGCAGTACTTC	CSARDSGRALYEQYF	TRBV20-1	TRBJ2-7	TRBD2	-
TGTGCCAGCAGCCCCACTAGCGGGAGAGGAGGTGCAGATACGCAGTATTTT	CASSPTSGRGGADTQYF	TRBV9	TRBJ2-3	TRBD2	-
TGTGCCAGCAGCCCGACCTCGCCCGGCAATGAGCAGTTCTTC	CASSPTSPGNEQFF	TRBV7-3	TRBJ2-1	-	-
TGTGCCAGCAGTTACTCGATGTACAGGCATACGCAGTATTTT	CASSYSMYRHTQYF	TRBV6-5	TRBJ2-3	-	-
TGCAGCCTTTCGGGGTATGAGCAGTTCTTC	CSLSGYEQFF	TRBV20-1	TRBJ2-1	-	-
TGCAGTGCTTCCGCGAACAAGGGCAATCAGCCCCAGCATTTT	CSASANKGNQPQHF	TRBV20-1	TRBJ1-5	-	-
TGTGCCAGCAGGGGGTGGAGCACAGATACGCAGTATTTT	CASRGWSTDTQYF	TRBV27	TRBJ2-3	-	-
TGTGCCAGCAGCAGGACCCCCACTAGCGGGGATAACAATGAGCAGTTCTTC	CASSRTPTSGDNNEQFF	TRBV9	TRBJ2-1	TRBD2	-
TGCAGCGCGCCCCCCCCTTGGGGCGAGCAGTACTTC	CSAPPPWGEQYF	TRBV20-1	TRBJ2-7	-	-
TGCAGCGTTGACAAGGGGGACAAAAACATTCAGTACTTC	CSVDKGDKNIQYF	TRBV29-1	TRBJ2-4	-	few
TGTGCCAGCAGTGAAGAAGGTGGAGCCGGGCAGCCCCAGCATTTT	CASSEEGGAGQPQHF	TRBV6-1	TRBJ1-5	-	few
TGTGCCAGCAGCTCGAAGGGACAGGATGCCTACGAGCAGTACTTC	CASSSKGQDAYEQYF	TRBV7-9	TRBJ2-7	TRBD1	-
TGCGCCAGCAGCTTAATCGCCGGGACAGGGGGCAACGAGCAGTACTTC	CASSLIAGTGGNEQYF	TRBV5-1	TRBJ2-7	TRBD1	-
TGTGCCAGCAGCCTCGGACAGGCAGGTCGTGGCTACACCTTC	CASSLGQAGRGYTF	TRBV11-2	TRBJ1-2	TRBD1	few
TGTGCCAGCCCCGGGATAGGTATGAGCACTGAAGCTTTCTTT	CASPGIGMSTEAFF	TRBV28	TRBJ1-1	-	-
TGCAGCGTTGCGTCGGACCTTTTAGCCAAAAACATTCAGTACTTC	CSVASDLLAKNIQYF	TRBV29-1	TRBJ2-4	-	-
TGTGCCAGCAGCGTAGACGGGGAGGCTGTAACCTACGAGCAGTACTTC	CASSVDGEAVTYEQYF	TRBV9	TRBJ2-7	-	-
TGCAGCGTTGAAGGGGAAGCGGGGATGAATGAGCAGTTCTTC	CSVEGEAGMNEQFF	TRBV29-1	TRBJ2-1	TRBD2	few
TGTGCCAGTACCCGGACAGGATTCCAAGAGACCCAGTACTTC	CASTRTGFQETQYF	TRBV30	TRBJ2-5	TRBD1	-
TGTGCCAGCTGCCCGACCAGGGACAGCAAGACCCAGTACTTC	CASCPTRDSKTQYF	TRBV12-3/TRBV12-4	TRBJ2-5	TRBD1	few
TGTGCCAGCAGTCCGCAGCTGGATACGCAGTATTTT	CASSPQLDTQYF	TRBV27	TRBJ2-3	-	-
TGTGCCAGCAGCCAGCGACAGAATAGTAATTCACCCCTCCACTTT	CASSQRQNSNSPLHF	TRBV13	TRBJ1-6	-	-
TGTGCCAGCACCGACGTAGATACGCAGTATTTT	CASTDVDTQYF	TRBV6-5	TRBJ2-3	-	-
TGTGCCAGCAGTTTAGGGATGGGCCCAGAGACCCAGTACTTC	CASSLGMGPETQYF	TRBV28	TRBJ2-5	-	few
TGTGCCAGCAGCCCGGGCTCCAATCGGGACCCAGGAGAGCAGTTCTTC	CASSPGSNRDPGEQFF	TRBV6-2/TRBV6-3	TRBJ2-1	-	-
TGCAGTGCTCCAGACCCCTGGGGAGAGACCCAGTACTTC	CSAPDPWGETQYF	TRBV20-1	TRBJ2-5	-	few
TGTGCCAGCAGCGTCCGGGACAGATCCTACGAGCAGTACTTC	CASSVRDRSYEQYF	TRBV13	TRBJ2-7	TRBD1	-
TGCGCCAGCATCCTGGAGGCAGGGACCTACAATGAGCAGTTCTTC	CASILEAGTYNEQFF	TRBV5-1	TRBJ2-1	-	few
TGTGCCAGCAGTAGGGACAGCCTTAGCAATCAGCCCCAGCATTTT	CASSRDSLSNQPQHF	TRBV6-2/TRBV6-3	TRBJ1-5	TRBD1	-
TGTGCCAGCAGCGTAGATTGGGGACTAGCGGCGAATACGCAGTATTTT	CASSVDWGLAANTQYF	TRBV9	TRBJ2-3	TRBD2	-
TGTGCCAGCAGTGTGGCTAGCGGGGGGATCGCAGATACGCAGTATTTT	CASSVASGGIADTQYF	TRBV6-4	TRBJ2-3	TRBD2	few